Shown below are 25 T cell receptor beta chains from a single sample sequenced in a study of blood T cell repertoires in COVID-19. Assay: immunoSEQ multiplex PCR; the TCRdb copy retains only in-frame clones and omits some. Altogether 130,000 or so clones are present, 75% to 80% being singletons, with the ten largest covering 7.9%. Sequences were obtained from peripheral blood. Receptors originate from a human donor in a cohort sampled during active COVID-19.

The rearrangement uses TRBV12-3 or TRBV12-4 and TRBJ1-2, with D unresolved. The V gene lost 6 bases and the J gene lost 5 bases, with 7 bases spanning the gap. The CDR3 covers 11 residues. CDR3 nucleotides: TGTGCCAGCAGGGAGGGTTATGGCTACACCTTC. Protein sequence: CASREGYGYTF.

The chain has TRBV5-6 and TRBJ2-3; 7 bases line up with TRBD2. This CDR3 spans 14 amino acids. CDR1 is SGHDT and CDR2 is YYEEEE in the germline V gene. V trimming: 7 bases; J trimming: 0 bases; junction bases outside the gene matches: 5. The CDR3 reads CASQLATSTDTQYF. CDR3 nucleotides: TGTGCCAGCCAACTAGCGACTAGCACAGATACGCAGTATTTT.

The rearrangement joins TRBV2 to TRBJ1-2; TRBD1 matches 12 bases. There are 15 residues in the CDR3. Germline V gene lookup returns CDR1 SNHLY and CDR2 FYNNEI. Trimming removed 3 bases from V and 6 bases from J; junction bases left unmatched: 5. CDR3 nucleotides: TGTGCCAGCAGTGATAGGGGACAGGGGGCCCATGGCTACACCTTC. The encoded protein is CASSDRGQGAHGYTF. The full variable domain, completed using reference TRBV2 and TRBJ1-2, is EPEVTQTPSHQVTQMGQEVILRCVPISNHLYFYWYRQILGQKVEFLVSFYNNEISEKSEIFDDQFSVERPDGSNFTLKIRSTKLEDSAMYFCASSDRGQGAHGYTFGSGTRLTVV.

This CDR3 reads CASSFPLAGGSDTSTDTQYF. The CDR3 nucleotides read TGCGCCAGCAGCTTCCCTCTAGCGGGGGGGTCTGACACTAGCACAGATACGCAGTATTTT. V and J are TRBV5-1 and TRBJ2-3, with TRBD2 matching over 12 bases. Germline V gene data show CDR1 as SGHRS and CDR2 as YFSETQ. The CDR3 consists of 20 residues. J lost 0 bases, V lost 2 bases, and 13 bases had no gene match.

The gene calls are TRBV5-4 and TRBJ1-5, with TRBD1 as a possible D gene (6 bases). Per the germline V gene, CDR1 is SGHNT and CDR2 is YYREEE (reference sequence). This CDR3 spans 18 amino acids. V was pared by 6 bases and J by 0 bases, with 22 bases between. This chain's CDR3 is CASTLWGGRGYSNQPQHF. The CDR3 coding sequence is TGTGCCAGCACCCTCTGGGGGGGAAGGGGGTATAGCAATCAGCCCCAGCATTTT.

This clone was observed a single time. This CDR3 reads CASSTRDRDEKLFF. The CDR3 DNA reads as TGTGCCAGCAGCACCCGGGACAGGGATGAAAAACTGTTTTTT. This chain joins TRBV9 and TRBJ1-4, with TRBD1 identical over 9 bases. In germline, CDR1 is SGDLS, CDR2 YYNGEE. Trimming took 4 bases from V and 6 from J; bases not matched to a gene: 4. The CDR3 is made up of 14 amino acids.

This rearrangement joins TRBV18 to TRBJ2-7; the match to TRBD2 covers 9 bases. The junction had 2 bases not matched to a gene; V was cut back by 0 bases and J by 2 bases. This CDR3 is built from 15 residues. Germline V CDR1 and CDR2: KGHSH, LQKENI. CDR3 bases: TGTGCCAGCTCACCACCGGCTAGCGGGACCTACGAGCAGTACTTC. The encoded protein is CASSPPASGTYEQYF.

In nucleotides, the CDR3 is TGTGCCAGCAGCCGCGACTGGGAGTCGAATCAGCCCCAGCATTTT. As protein: CASSRDWESNQPQHF. The rearrangement links TRBV6-5 to TRBJ1-5; D unresolved. Trimming left V 6 bases short and J 4 bases short, with 16 bases between. The CDR3 runs to 15 residues. The germline V gene encodes CDR1 MNHEY and CDR2 SVGAGI.

The V and J genes are TRBV5-1 and TRBJ2-7; TRBD2 agrees at 7 bases. CDR3 length: 11 residues. Germline V lookup: CDR1 SGHRS, CDR2 YFSETQ. V shed 5 bases, J shed 5 bases, and the junction held 1 base outside the gene matches. CDR3 region: CASRRGDEQYF. CDR3 sequence (DNA): TGCGCCAGCAGACGGGGGGACGAGCAGTACTTC.

This rearrangement joins TRBV28 to TRBJ2-7; 10 bases fit TRBD2. Germline loops: CDR1 MDHEN, CDR2 SYDVKM. The junction had 4 bases not matched to a gene; V was cut back by 6 bases and J by 2 bases. This CDR3 spans 14 amino acids. Here the CDR3 reads CASSPGLATYEQYF. The DNA for the CDR3 is TGTGCCAGCAGCCCGGGACTAGCGACCTACGAGCAGTACTTC.

This chain links TRBV6-5 with TRBJ2-7; D may be TRBD1 (5 bases). Trimming took 2 bases from V and 6 from J, leaving 5 bases between them. CDR1 and CDR2 (germline): MNHEY, SVGAGI. This CDR3 has 11 amino acids. The CDR3 loop is CASSYRGEQYF. CDR3 sequence (DNA): TGTGCCAGCAGTTACAGGGGCGAGCAGTACTTC.

This sequence joins TRBV4-1 and TRBJ2-2, with D perhaps matching TRBD2 (6 bases). The CDR3 spans 15 residues. Germline loops: CDR1 MGHRA, CDR2 YSYEKL. Trimming shortened V by 5 bases and J by 5 bases, and 15 bases separated the two germline ends. The DNA for the CDR3 is TGCGCCAGCAGCTTTCCTGATGGAGGGACCGGGGAGCTGTTTTTT. This translates into CASSFPDGGTGELFF.

This sequence joins TRBV4-1 and TRBJ1-4, with a tentative D call TRBD1 (6 bases). The CDR3 totals 16 residues. Germline V gene lookup returns CDR1 MGHRA and CDR2 YSYEKL. V shed 0 bases and J shed 7 bases, with 15 bases lying between them. In nucleotides, the CDR3 is TGCGCCAGCAGCCAAGATAGTAACAGGGCCGGTGAAAAACTGTTTTTT. It codes for CASSQDSNRAGEKLFF.

The chain is built from TRBV3-1 (or the pseudogene TRBV3-2) and TRBJ2-7; TRBD2 is a possible D gene (5 bases). The CDR3 is 11 residues long. Germline CDR1 LGHDT, CDR2 YNNKEL (reference sequence). V was trimmed by 8 bases and J by 7 bases, leaving 12 bases between them. The CDR3 nucleotides read TGTGCCAGCTCGCGAGGGCGAGAGCAGTACTTC. Amino acids: CASSRGREQYF.

The V gene is TRBV5-3, the J gene TRBJ1-2; the match to TRBD1 covers 8 bases. TRBV5-3 falls under the ORF class, with uncertain function. The trim removed 4 bases at V and 3 bases at J, leaving 17 bases unmatched. The CDR3 spans 18 residues. The CDR3, as DNA: TGTGCCAGAAGCCTGGACAGGGAACGAAGGGTGGGTTACTATGGCTACACCTTC. Translating gives CARSLDRERRVGYYGYTF.

The chain is built from TRBV3-1 (or the pseudogene TRBV3-2) and TRBJ1-1, with a tentative D call TRBD1 (5 bases). This CDR3 spans 14 amino acids. The germline gives CDR1 LGHDT, CDR2 YNNKEL (reference sequence). V dropped 2 bases and J dropped 1 base, with 8 bases sitting between them. The CDR3 reads CASSQRDSNTEAFF. The CDR3 DNA follows: TGTGCCAGCAGCCAAAGGGACTCGAACACTGAAGCTTTCTTT.

This clone occurred a few times. This chain uses TRBV6-5 with TRBJ2-7, with 13 bases lining up with TRBD2. Germline V gene lookup returns CDR1 MNHEY and CDR2 SVGAGI. The CDR3 covers 15 residues. Germline trimming cut 6 bases from V and 2 bases from J; bases unmatched to any gene: 4. In DNA, the CDR3 is TGTGCCAGCAGCCTTGGGACTAGCGGGACCTACGAGCAGTACTTC. Amino acid sequence: CASSLGTSGTYEQYF.

To note about this clone: This sample also contains other DNA sequences that code for the same CDR3. The chain carries TRBV12-3 or TRBV12-4 and TRBJ1-2, with a weak D call TRBD1 (5 bases). V lost 6 bases, J lost 6 bases, and 14 bases lay in between. There are 13 residues in the CDR3. CDR3 residues: CASRMTATHGYTF. As DNA, the CDR3 is TGTGCCAGCAGAATGACAGCTACCCATGGCTACACCTTC.

The chain links TRBV27 to TRBJ2-7; 7 positions agree with TRBD1. Unmatched junction bases numbered 4, after V lost 3 bases and J lost 5 bases. The CDR3 runs to 13 residues. The germline V gene encodes CDR1 MNHEY and CDR2 SMNVEV (reference sequence). The CDR3 region is CASSLTGTHEQYF. In DNA, the CDR3 is TGTGCCAGCAGTTTGACAGGGACCCACGAGCAGTACTTC.

The chain carries TRBV4-1 and TRBJ1-4; D unclear. The CDR3 covers 15 residues. Germline-derived CDR1 and CDR2 are MGHRA and YSYEKL. Between the trimmed V and J ends, which lost 8 bases and 5 bases, there was a span of 18 bases. For the CDR3, the DNA is TGCGCCAGCCGCTCGCCACTCCCGGGGAATGAAAAACTGTTTTTT. As protein: CASRSPLPGNEKLFF.

This clone appeared once. The chain joins TRBV3-1 (or the pseudogene TRBV3-2) to TRBJ2-2; no clear D. Trimming removed 4 bases at V and 3 bases at J, with 9 bases between. The V gene's germline CDR1 is LGHDT and CDR2 YNNKEL (reference sequence). The CDR3 consists of 14 residues. CDR3: CASSPPVDTGELFF. CDR3 sequence (DNA): TGTGCCAGCAGCCCACCGGTGGACACCGGGGAGCTGTTTTTT.

The chain uses TRBV3-1 (or the pseudogene TRBV3-2) and TRBJ1-1; TRBD1 matches at 7 bases. The CDR3 contains 13 residues. Germline trimming cut 4 bases from V and 8 bases from J; bases unmatched to any gene: 7. The germline V gene has CDR1 LGHDT and CDR2 YNNKEL (reference sequence). In DNA form, the CDR3 reads TGTGCCAGCAGCCTTTACAGGGGCAGGGAAGCTTTCTTT. This gives the protein CASSLYRGREAFF.

This chain joins TRBV3-1 (or the pseudogene TRBV3-2) and TRBJ1-2, with D hard to call. The CDR3 is made up of 15 amino acids. Germline CDR1 reads LGHDT; CDR2 reads YNNKEL (reference sequence). Trimming shortened V by 0 bases and J by 1 base, and 9 bases separated the two germline ends. CDR3 loop: CASSQDWPGNYGYTF. In DNA form, the CDR3 reads TGTGCCAGCAGCCAAGATTGGCCGGGTAACTATGGCTACACCTTC.

V and J are TRBV14 and TRBJ1-1, with a weak D call TRBD1 (6 bases). CDR1 SGHDN and CDR2 FVKESK come from the germline V gene. Trimming took 4 bases from V and 0 from J, leaving 18 bases between them. The CDR3 covers 17 residues. CDR3 sequence (DNA): TGTGCCAGCAGCCGATCAGGGGTGGGCTTAATGAACACTGAAGCTTTCTTT. Translated: CASSRSGVGLMNTEAFF.

The chain has TRBV7-3 and TRBJ1-2; 7 bases agree with TRBD1. The CDR3 has 13 amino acids. Germline V gene data show CDR1 as SGHTA and CDR2 as FQGTGA. With V trimmed by 1 base and J by 7 bases, 3 bases remained unmatched. The CDR3 bases are TGTGCCAGCAGCTTAAGACAGGGCGGTGGCTACACCTTC. This gives the protein CASSLRQGGGYTF.